Listed below are T cell receptor beta chains from one sample, sequenced in a study of vaccination and CD4 T cells after COVID-19. TCRdb re-called the PCR reads through MiXCR, storing one row per CDR3 protein. The data show about 19,000 distinct CDR3 sequences, around 48% seen once. Antigens for these TCRs are unknown. The sample comprised CD4+ T cells from blood, cultured in vitro. These receptors all come from a human donor who had recovered from COVID-19. Each CDR3 is given with its conserved first and last residue. Not every row has a clone size; where given, it reads once, few, many or a size class.

J,length,size,V,CDR3
TRBJ2-1,15,-,TRBV19,CASSMGSGSSNEQFF
TRBJ2-2,13,-,TRBV6-5,CASSYGGPGELFF
TRBJ1-1,13,-,TRBV12-3/TRBV12-4,CASSFSGGTEAFF
TRBJ1-5,14,-,TRBV21-1,CASSNRGPNQPQHF
TRBJ2-5,14,few,TRBV11-3,CASSRPGGQETQYF
TRBJ1-2,14,-,TRBV6-1,CASSQDLANYGYTF
TRBJ2-5,14,-,TRBV11-2,CASSSSGGQETQYF
TRBJ2-7,14,-,TRBV5-1,CASSLTGLNYEQYF
TRBJ2-1,19,-,TRBV12-3/TRBV12-4,CASSFRGVGAGVKGYEQFF
TRBJ1-4,15,-,TRBV5-5,CASSWTPATNEKLFF
TRBJ1-5,14,few,TRBV6-2/TRBV6-3,CASSRTGESQPQHF
TRBJ2-7,16,-,TRBV28,CASSQGGWTGGSEQYF
TRBJ2-7,15,-,TRBV2,CASSQRRQGTYEQYF
TRBJ2-5,14,-,TRBV6-2/TRBV6-3,CASSPPGVKETQYF
TRBJ1-2,9,-,TRBV29-1,CSVDDGYTF
TRBJ2-3,14,-,TRBV6-1,CASSTSGGADTQYF
TRBJ1-2,14,-,TRBV28,CASSSQSWWYGYTF
TRBJ2-1,14,-,TRBV6-1,CASTGLAGRNEQFF
TRBJ1-1,13,few,TRBV12-3/TRBV12-4,CASSLRGNTEAFF
TRBJ2-1,16,-,TRBV5-1,CASSLVRGQNYNEQFF
TRBJ2-1,13,-,TRBV11-2,CASTFGRGNEQFF
TRBJ2-5,15,few,TRBV6-2/TRBV6-3,CASSWSGFNRETQYF
TRBJ1-1,17,-,TRBV20-1,CSARGQGRGAWGTEAFF
TRBJ1-2,14,-,TRBV10-3,CAISESAANYGYTF
TRBJ1-1,12,-,TRBV20-1,CSAGQGATEAFF
TRBJ2-4,13,-,TRBV20-1,CSARDGAKNIQYF
TRBJ1-4,15,-,TRBV6-4,CASSDKGQNNEKLFF
TRBJ2-1,13,few,TRBV2,CASSLREAGEQFF
TRBJ1-6,14,few,TRBV2,CASSSGGSNSPLHF
TRBJ2-3,17,once,TRBV7-2,CASSSGLADPSTDTQYF
TRBJ1-4,15,-,TRBV6-1,CASSEGGVWGEKLFF
TRBJ2-1,16,few,TRBV5-4,CASSMTSGSSYNEQFF
TRBJ2-7,14,-,TRBV5-1,CASRSGTDSYEQYF
TRBJ1-1,15,-,TRBV20-1,CSAEFSTGRNTEAFF
TRBJ2-7,14,-,TRBV7-2,CASSKGQGVYEQYF
TRBJ2-1,15,-,TRBV7-3,CASSLMGKAYNEQFF
TRBJ2-2,15,-,TRBV11-2,CASNPTGGNTGELFF
TRBJ2-1,14,-,TRBV6-2/TRBV6-3,CASSLTGSYNEQFF
TRBJ2-7,15,-,TRBV11-2,CASSLVWDSSYEQYF
TRBJ2-5,14,-,TRBV6-1,CASSVTGGWETQYF
TRBJ2-7,16,once,TRBV7-2,CASSLSRDRASYEQYF
TRBJ1-1,13,few,TRBV30,CAWSVGDSTEAFF
TRBJ2-7,13,-,TRBV18,CASSPGQGPSVYF
TRBJ2-7,14,-,TRBV20-1,CSARRHQSVYEQYF
TRBJ1-2,13,-,TRBV28,CASSLRDGRSYTF
TRBJ1-1,15,few,TRBV19,CASSRRQGAISEAFF
TRBJ1-2,12,-,TRBV28,CASSSGTLGYTF
TRBJ1-2,13,-,TRBV6-2/TRBV6-3,CASTEQESYGYTF
TRBJ2-7,14,-,TRBV18,CASAMGQGGYEQYF
TRBJ2-7,11,-,TRBV20-1,CSAPGDHEQYF
TRBJ2-3,16,-,TRBV2,CASRSGGRAARDTQYF
TRBJ2-5,13,-,TRBV7-2,CASSRWVAGTQYF
TRBJ1-1,14,-,TRBV20-1,CSARPTGENTEAFF
TRBJ2-6,17,-,TRBV10-3,CAISESTGSAGANVLTF
TRBJ1-1,11,-,TRBV6-1,CASSKNTEAFF
TRBJ1-3,15,few,TRBV7-2,CASSLVFSSGNTIYF
TRBJ2-2,15,-,TRBV6-2/TRBV6-3,CASRRLAGVTGELFF
TRBJ2-7,14,-,TRBV28,CASRPSGDTYEQYF
TRBJ2-5,15,-,TRBV7-2,CASSLAFGTEETQYF